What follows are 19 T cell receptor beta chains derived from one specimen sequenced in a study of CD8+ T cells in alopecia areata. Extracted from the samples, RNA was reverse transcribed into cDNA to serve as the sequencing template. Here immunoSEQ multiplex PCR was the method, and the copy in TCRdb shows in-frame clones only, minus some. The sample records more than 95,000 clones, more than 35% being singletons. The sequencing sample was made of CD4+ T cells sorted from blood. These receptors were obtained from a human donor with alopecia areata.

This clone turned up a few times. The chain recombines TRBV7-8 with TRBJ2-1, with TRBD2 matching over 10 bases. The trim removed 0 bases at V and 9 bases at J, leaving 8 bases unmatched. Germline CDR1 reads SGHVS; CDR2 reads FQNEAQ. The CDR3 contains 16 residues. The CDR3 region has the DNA TGTGCCAGCAGCTTAGCGCGAACTAGCGGGGCGGGTGAGCAGTTCTTC. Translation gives CASSLARTSGAGEQFF. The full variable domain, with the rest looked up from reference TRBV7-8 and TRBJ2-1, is GAGVSQSPRYKVAKRGQDVALRCDPISGHVSLFWYQQALGQGPEFLTYFQNEAQLDKSGLPSDRFFAERPEGSVSTLKIQRTQQEDSAVYLCASSLARTSGAGEQFFGPGTRLTVL.

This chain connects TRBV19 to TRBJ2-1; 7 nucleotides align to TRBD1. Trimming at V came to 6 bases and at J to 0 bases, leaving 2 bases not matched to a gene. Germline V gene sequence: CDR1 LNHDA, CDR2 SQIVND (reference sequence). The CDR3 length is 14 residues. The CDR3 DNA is TGTGCCAGTAGGGGACAGAGCTCCTACAATGAGCAGTTCTTC. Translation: CASRGQSSYNEQFF.

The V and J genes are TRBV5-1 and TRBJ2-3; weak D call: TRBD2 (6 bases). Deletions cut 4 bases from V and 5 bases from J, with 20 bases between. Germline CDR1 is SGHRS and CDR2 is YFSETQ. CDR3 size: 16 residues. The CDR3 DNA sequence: TGCGCCAGCAGCCAGAGGCGGCAGGGAGGAGGAGATACGCAGTATTTT. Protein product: CASSQRRQGGGDTQYF.

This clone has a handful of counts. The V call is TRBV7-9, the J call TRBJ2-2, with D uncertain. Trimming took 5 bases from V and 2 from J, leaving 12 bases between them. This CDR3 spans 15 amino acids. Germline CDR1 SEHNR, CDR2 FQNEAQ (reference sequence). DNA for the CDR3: TGTGCCAGCAGCGTGGACGCTATTAACACCGGGGAGCTGTTTTTT. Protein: CASSVDAINTGELFF.

As DNA, the CDR3 is TGCAGCGTTGAAGGGACAGGGTCAGATACGCAGTATTTT. Its protein is CSVEGTGSDTQYF. The V call is TRBV29-1, the J call TRBJ2-3; 8 nucleotides match TRBD1. CDR3 length: 13 residues. Trimming cost V 1 base and J 4 bases; bases outside gene matches: 1. CDR1 is SQVTM and CDR2 is ANQGSEA in the germline V gene.

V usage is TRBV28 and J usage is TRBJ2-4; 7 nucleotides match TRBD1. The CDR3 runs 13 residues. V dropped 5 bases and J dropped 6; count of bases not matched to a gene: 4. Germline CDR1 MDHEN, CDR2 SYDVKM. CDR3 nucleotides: TGTGCCAGCAGTCGCGGACAGGCAAACATTCAGTACTTC. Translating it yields CASSRGQANIQYF.

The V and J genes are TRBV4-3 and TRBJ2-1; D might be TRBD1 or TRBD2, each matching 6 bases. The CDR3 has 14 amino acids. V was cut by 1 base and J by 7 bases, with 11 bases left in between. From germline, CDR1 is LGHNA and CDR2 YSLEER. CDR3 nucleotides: TGCGCCAGCAGCCAAGTGAGAGGGGGGAATGAGCAGTTCTTC. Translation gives CASSQVRGGNEQFF.

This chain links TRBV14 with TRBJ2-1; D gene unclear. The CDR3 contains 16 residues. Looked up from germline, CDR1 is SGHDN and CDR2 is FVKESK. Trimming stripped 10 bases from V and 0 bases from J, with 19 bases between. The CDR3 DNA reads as TGTGCCACCAAAAAAATAGCTGAGAGCTCCTACAATGAGCAGTTCTTC. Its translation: CATKKIAESSYNEQFF. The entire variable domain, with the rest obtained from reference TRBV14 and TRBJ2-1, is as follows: EAGVTQFPSHSVIEKGQTVTLRCDPISGHDNLYWYRRVMGKEIKFLLHFVKESKQDESGMPNNRFLAERTGGTYSTLKVQPAELEDSGVYFCATKKIAESSYNEQFFGPGTRLTVL.

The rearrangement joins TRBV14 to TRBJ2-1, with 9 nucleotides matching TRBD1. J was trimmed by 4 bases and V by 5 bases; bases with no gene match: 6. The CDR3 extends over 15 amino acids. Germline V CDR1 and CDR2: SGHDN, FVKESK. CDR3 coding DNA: TGTGCCAGCAGCTTACAGGGGGCGCAGTACAATGAGCAGTTCTTC. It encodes CASSLQGAQYNEQFF.

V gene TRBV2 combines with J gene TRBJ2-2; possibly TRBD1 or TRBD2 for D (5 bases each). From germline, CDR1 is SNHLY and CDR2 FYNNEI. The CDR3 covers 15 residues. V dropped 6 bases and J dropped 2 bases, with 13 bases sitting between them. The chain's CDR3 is CASRGDRLNTGELFF. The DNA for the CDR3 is TGTGCCAGCAGGGGGGACCGGTTAAACACCGGGGAGCTGTTTTTT.

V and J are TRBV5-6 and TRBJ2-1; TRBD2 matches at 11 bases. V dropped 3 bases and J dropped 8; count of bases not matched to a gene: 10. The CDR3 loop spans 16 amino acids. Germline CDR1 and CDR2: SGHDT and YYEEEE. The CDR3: CASSSLELAGDHEQFF. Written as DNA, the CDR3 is TGTGCCAGCAGCTCTTTAGAACTAGCGGGAGATCATGAGCAGTTCTTC.

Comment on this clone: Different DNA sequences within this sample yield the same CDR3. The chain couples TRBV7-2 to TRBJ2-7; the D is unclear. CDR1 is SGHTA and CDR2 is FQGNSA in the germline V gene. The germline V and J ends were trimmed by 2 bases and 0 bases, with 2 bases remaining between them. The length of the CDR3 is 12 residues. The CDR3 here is CASSLNSYEQYF. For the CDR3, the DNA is TGTGCCAGCAGCTTAAACTCCTACGAGCAGTACTTC.

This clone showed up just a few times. The CDR3 protein is CASSIRTSSYEQYF. DNA for the CDR3: TGTGCCAGTAGTATAAGGACATCGTCCTACGAGCAGTACTTC. V gene TRBV19 combines with J gene TRBJ2-7; perhaps TRBD1 as D (5 bases). V was trimmed by 2 bases and J by 1 base, leaving 9 bases between them. Germline V gene sequence: CDR1 LNHDA, CDR2 SQIVND (reference sequence). There are 14 residues in the CDR3.

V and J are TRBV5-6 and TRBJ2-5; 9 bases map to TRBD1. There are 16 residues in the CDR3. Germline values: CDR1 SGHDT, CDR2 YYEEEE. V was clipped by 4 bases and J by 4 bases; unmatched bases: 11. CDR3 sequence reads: CASSEWTGEGRETQYF. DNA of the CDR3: TGTGCCAGCAGCGAATGGACAGGGGAAGGGCGAGAGACCCAGTACTTC.

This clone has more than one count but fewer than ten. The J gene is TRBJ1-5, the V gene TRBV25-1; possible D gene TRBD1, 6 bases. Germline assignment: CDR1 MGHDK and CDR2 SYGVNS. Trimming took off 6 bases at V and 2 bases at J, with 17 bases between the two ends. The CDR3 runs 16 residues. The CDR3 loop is CASSVAGEGRNQPQHF. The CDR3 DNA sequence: TGTGCCAGCAGCGTTGCAGGGGAAGGGCGCAATCAGCCCCAGCATTTT.

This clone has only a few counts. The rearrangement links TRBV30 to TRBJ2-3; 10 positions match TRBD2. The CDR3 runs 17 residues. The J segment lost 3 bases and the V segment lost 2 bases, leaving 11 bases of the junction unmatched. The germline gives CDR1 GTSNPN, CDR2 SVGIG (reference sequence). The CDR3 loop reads CAWSKGSVAGGTDTQYF. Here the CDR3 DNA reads TGTGCCTGGAGTAAGGGGTCAGTAGCGGGAGGTACAGATACGCAGTATTTT.

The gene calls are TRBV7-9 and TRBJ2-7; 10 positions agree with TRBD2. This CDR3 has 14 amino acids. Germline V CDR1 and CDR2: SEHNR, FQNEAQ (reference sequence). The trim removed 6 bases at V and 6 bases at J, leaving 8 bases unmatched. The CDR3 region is CASSQTGTSVEQYF. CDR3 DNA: TGTGCCAGCAGTCAAACCGGGACTAGCGTCGAGCAGTACTTC.

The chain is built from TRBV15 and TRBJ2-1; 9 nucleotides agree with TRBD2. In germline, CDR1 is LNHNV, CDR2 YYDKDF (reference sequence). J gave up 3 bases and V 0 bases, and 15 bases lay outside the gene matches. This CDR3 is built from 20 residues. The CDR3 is CATSRDLPSMAGGYYNEQFF. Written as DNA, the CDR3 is TGTGCCACCAGCAGAGATTTGCCCAGTATGGCGGGAGGGTACTACAATGAGCAGTTCTTC. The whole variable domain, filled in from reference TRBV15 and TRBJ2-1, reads DAMVIQNPRYQVTQFGKPVTLSCSQTLNHNVMYWYQQKSSQAPKLLFHYYDKDFNNEADTPDNFQSRRPNTSFCFLDIRSPGLGDTAMYLCATSRDLPSMAGGYYNEQFFGPGTRLTVL.

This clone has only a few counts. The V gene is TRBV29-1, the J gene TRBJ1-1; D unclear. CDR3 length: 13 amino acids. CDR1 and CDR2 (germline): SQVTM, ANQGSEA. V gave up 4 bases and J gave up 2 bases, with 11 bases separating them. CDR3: CSVAQRLNTEAFF. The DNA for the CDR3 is TGCAGCGTTGCTCAGAGATTAAACACTGAAGCTTTCTTT. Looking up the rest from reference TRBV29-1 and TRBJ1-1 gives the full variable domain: SAVISQKPSRDICQRGTSLTIQCQVDSQVTMMFWYRQQPGQSLTLIATANQGSEATYESGFVIDKFPISRPNLTFSTLTVSNMSPEDSSIYLCSVAQRLNTEAFFGQGTRLTVV.